One and the same sample provided the 30 T cell receptor beta chains below, sequenced in a study of blood T cell repertoires in COVID-19. Generated by immunoSEQ multiplex PCR, the TCRdb table keeps only in-frame clones and is missing some. The sample carries 360,000 or so clones, 85% to 90% recorded once. Sequenced material: peripheral blood. The receptors shown here come from a man aged 18-30 years with active or convalescent COVID-19.

The rearrangement uses TRBV5-1 and TRBJ2-5, with D uncertain. The CDR3 has 14 residues. Looked up from germline, CDR1 is SGHRS and CDR2 is YFSETQ. Trimming left V 0 bases short and J 5 bases short, with 11 bases between. The CDR3 protein is CASSLGGGGETQYF. In nucleotides, the CDR3 is TGCGCCAGCAGCTTGGGTGGCGGTGGGGAGACCCAGTACTTC.

The V and J genes are TRBV7-3 and TRBJ2-5, with TRBD2 matching 8 bases. The CDR3 runs to 15 residues. Germline CDR1 and CDR2: SGHTA and FQGTGA. J gave up 5 bases and V 5 bases, and 10 bases lay outside the gene matches. CDR3 DNA: TGTGCCAGCAGCCTCGGCGGGGGGCGCCCCGAGACCCAGTACTTC. Protein: CASSLGGGRPETQYF.

This clone was picked up one time. The V gene is TRBV7-2, the J gene TRBJ1-5; possibly TRBD1 for D (6 bases). The CDR3 has 16 amino acids. V was clipped by 2 bases and J by 4 bases, with 15 bases between them. Germline loops: CDR1 SGHTA, CDR2 FQGNSA. The CDR3 region has the DNA TGTGCCAGCAGCTTACTTGTAGGGGGGGGGAATCAGCCCCAGCATTTT. Translated, it gives CASSLLVGGGNQPQHF.

The rearrangement links TRBV29-1 to TRBJ1-1, with unresolved D. Trimming took off 6 bases at V and 1 base at J, with 9 bases between the two ends. The germline CDR1 and CDR2 sequences are SQVTM and ANQGSEA. The CDR3 consists of 12 residues. The CDR3 sequence: CSVKLPNTEAFF. CDR3 DNA: TGCAGCGTCAAACTCCCGAACACTGAAGCTTTCTTT. The full variable domain, in which reference TRBV29-1 and TRBJ1-1 provide the parts outside the CDR3, is SAVISQKPSRDICQRGTSLTIQCQVDSQVTMMFWYRQQPGQSLTLIATANQGSEATYESGFVIDKFPISRPNLTFSTLTVSNMSPEDSSIYLCSVKLPNTEAFFGQGTRLTVV.

This chain connects TRBV4-3 to TRBJ2-3; TRBD2 matches at 9 bases. This CDR3 is 16 amino acids long. J was trimmed by 8 bases and V by 1 base; bases with no gene match: 10. In germline, CDR1 is LGHNA, CDR2 YSLEER. CDR3 bases: TGCGCCAGCAGCCAAGTGGGCGGGGGGGCCGTAGGTACGCAGTATTTT. Residues: CASSQVGGGAVGTQYF.

As concerns this clone: This CDR3 is also generated by other DNA sequences in the sample. The chain uses TRBV10-3 and TRBJ2-3; weak D call: TRBD2 (6 bases). V was shortened by 2 bases and J by 2 bases, with 11 bases between the two germline ends. In germline, CDR1 is ENHRY, CDR2 SYGVKD. The CDR3 is 15 amino acids. This chain's CDR3 is CAISEDGGDTDTQYF. The DNA of the CDR3 is TGTGCCATCAGTGAGGACGGGGGAGACACAGATACGCAGTATTTT.

This clone was counted many times. The V call is TRBV4-2, the J call TRBJ2-7, with 7 nucleotides matching TRBD2. From germline, CDR1 is LGHNA and CDR2 YNFKEQ. The CDR3 contains 16 residues. V gave up 0 bases and J gave up 2 bases; unmatched junction bases: 7. The CDR3 reads CASSQDPAGAAYEQYF. CDR3 DNA sequence: TGTGCCAGCAGCCAAGATCCTGCGGGAGCTGCCTACGAGCAGTACTTC.

This rearrangement joins TRBV3-1 (or the pseudogene TRBV3-2) to TRBJ1-5; tentative D call: TRBD1 (5 bases). The CDR3 is 17 residues long. Trimming cost V 1 base and J 4 bases, with 17 bases left between them. Germline CDR1 is LGHDT and CDR2 is YNNKEL (reference sequence). This chain's CDR3 is CASSQGRTHKQNQPQHF. The CDR3 DNA follows: TGTGCCAGCAGCCAAGGTAGGACACATAAACAAAATCAGCCCCAGCATTTT.

This clone was observed a handful of times. V is TRBV6-4 and J is TRBJ2-1; 8 nucleotides match TRBD2. The CDR3 extends over 15 amino acids. CDR1 MRHNA and CDR2 SNTAGT come from the germline V gene. Trimming removed 5 bases from V and 4 bases from J; junction bases left unmatched: 7. CDR3 region: CASSLDSGGYNEQFF. CDR3 nucleotides: TGTGCCAGCAGTTTAGACAGCGGGGGTTACAATGAGCAGTTCTTC.

The chain has TRBV18 and TRBJ1-3, with D possibly TRBD1 on 6 matching bases. With 5 bases removed from V and 0 bases from J, the gap between germline ends came to 11 bases. The CDR3 consists of 15 residues. Germline assignment: CDR1 KGHSH and CDR2 LQKENI. CDR3 DNA sequence: TGTGCCAGCTCAATCACAGGGATCTCTGGAAACACCATATATTTT. Protein sequence: CASSITGISGNTIYF.

This clone occurred a few times. The genes are TRBV29-1 and TRBJ1-1, with D possibly TRBD1 on 6 matching bases. The CDR3 consists of 12 residues. The V gene's germline CDR1 is SQVTM and CDR2 ANQGSEA. The V end was cut by 8 bases, the J end by 4 bases, with 14 bases between. CDR3 protein: CSSKQGATEAFF. Written as DNA, the CDR3 is TGCAGCTCTAAACAGGGCGCCACTGAAGCTTTCTTT. Full variable domain (remainder filled in from reference TRBV29-1 and TRBJ1-1): SAVISQKPSRDICQRGTSLTIQCQVDSQVTMMFWYRQQPGQSLTLIATANQGSEATYESGFVIDKFPISRPNLTFSTLTVSNMSPEDSSIYLCSSKQGATEAFFGQGTRLTVV.

The gene calls are TRBV5-1 and TRBJ2-1, with 15 nucleotides matching TRBD2. The V segment lost 4 bases and the J segment 8 bases; nucleotides outside the gene matches: 7. There are 16 residues in the CDR3. CDR1 and CDR2 (germline): SGHRS, YFSETQ. CDR3 nucleotide sequence: TGCGCCAGCAGCGGGGGGACTAGCGGGAGGTGGTATGAGCAGTTCTTC. It yields the protein CASSGGTSGRWYEQFF.

The chain joins TRBV11-3 to TRBJ2-2; TRBD1 agrees at 7 bases. Germline V gives CDR1 SGHNT, CDR2 YENEEA. The CDR3 consists of 16 residues. V shed 4 bases and J 6 bases; nucleotides not matched to a gene: 11. The CDR3 coding sequence is TGTGCCAGCAGCTCAAGGGACAGAGGGACGCCCGGGGAGCTGTTTTTT. Residues: CASSSRDRGTPGELFF.

The chain uses TRBV6-5 and TRBJ1-5; 10 bases fit TRBD1. J lost 7 bases, V lost 6 bases, and 9 bases had no gene match. CDR3 length equals 15 residues. CDR1 and CDR2 (germline): MNHEY, SVGAGI. The DNA for the CDR3 is TGTGCCAGCAGCCGTACGGACAGGGGGGGACAGCCCCAGCATTTT. Amino acids: CASSRTDRGGQPQHF.

V is TRBV4-1 and J is TRBJ2-7, with TRBD1 matching 7 bases. V lost 0 bases to trimming and J lost 2 bases; unmatched junction nucleotides: 4. Germline V lookup: CDR1 MGHRA, CDR2 YSYEKL. This CDR3 is 15 amino acids long. CDR3 bases: TGCGCCAGCAGCCAAGATGGGACAGAAACCTACGAGCAGTACTTC. Its translation is CASSQDGTETYEQYF.

Points on this clone: The junction departs from germline at one end; a sequencing error may be responsible. The rearrangement uses TRBV7-7 and TRBJ1-2; 12 nucleotides match TRBD1. Germline V gene lookup returns CDR1 SSHAT and CDR2 FNYEAQ (reference sequence). This CDR3 is 17 amino acids long. The CDR3 sequence is CASSPLEPGQGARGYTF. CDR3 in DNA: TGTGCTAGCAGCCCACTAGAACCGGGACAGGGGGCGAGGGGCTACACCTTC.

The chain couples TRBV2 to TRBJ2-7; perhaps TRBD1 as D (5 bases). This CDR3 has 10 residues. CDR1 SNHLY and CDR2 FYNNEI come from the germline V gene. V was shortened by 4 bases and J by 7 bases, with 5 bases between the two germline ends. In DNA, the CDR3 is TGTGCCAGCAGTGCAGGGGAGCAGTACTTC. Translation: CASSAGEQYF.

V is TRBV9 and J is TRBJ2-7; 10 positions agree with TRBD1. The CDR3 covers 15 residues. Germline values: CDR1 SGDLS, CDR2 YYNGEE. J gave up 5 bases and V 0 bases, and 5 bases lay outside the gene matches. CDR3 in amino acids: CASSVAGQGGDEQYF. CDR3 sequence (DNA): TGTGCCAGCAGCGTAGCCGGACAGGGGGGCGACGAGCAGTACTTC.

This rearrangement joins TRBV19 to TRBJ1-6; TRBD1 is a possible D gene (6 bases). CDR1 is LNHDA and CDR2 is SQIVND in the germline V gene (reference sequence). The CDR3 totals 14 residues. With 2 bases removed from V and 7 bases from J, the gap between germline ends came to 9 bases. The CDR3 loop reads CASSIQTGNSPLHF. The CDR3 nucleotides are TGTGCCAGTAGTATACAGACAGGAAATTCACCCCTCCACTTT.

The chain carries TRBV30 and TRBJ2-7; D is possibly TRBD1 (6 bases). Germline assignment: CDR1 GTSNPN and CDR2 SVGIG (reference sequence). The V end lost 3 bases, the J end lost 2 bases, and 8 bases lay between the germline ends. The CDR3 extends over 12 amino acids. The CDR3 loop is CAWSRDTYEQYF. In DNA form, the CDR3 reads TGTGCCTGGAGCAGGGACACCTACGAGCAGTACTTC.

The rearrangement links TRBV6-2 or TRBV6-3 to TRBJ2-3, with D possibly TRBD2 on 6 matching bases. V was pared by 5 bases and J by 4 bases, with 19 bases between. This CDR3 spans 16 amino acids. Per germline, CDR1 MNHEY and CDR2 SVGEGT. The CDR3 reads CASSPVAGIVSDTQYF. CDR3 in DNA: TGTGCCAGCAGTCCCGTGGCGGGAATAGTCTCAGATACGCAGTATTTT.

About this clone itself: One end of the junction is discordant with germline, which a read error may explain. The rearrangement joins TRBV11-2 to TRBJ2-5; TRBD1 matches at 7 bases. Per germline, CDR1 SGHAT and CDR2 FQNNGV. The CDR3 covers 12 residues. This chain's CDR3 is CASSLGDSRVDF. The CDR3 nucleotides are TGTGCCAGCAGCTTAGGGGACAGCCGAGTCGACTTC.

The gene calls are TRBV27 and TRBJ1-4, with TRBD1 identical over 10 bases. CDR1 and CDR2 from the germline V gene are MNHEY and SMNVEV (reference sequence). The CDR3 loop spans 19 amino acids. With 6 bases clipped from V and 7 bases from J, the junction kept 20 bases outside the gene matches. The CDR3 is CASRGQDRGPFVKSEKLFF. CDR3 nucleotides: TGTGCCAGCAGGGGACAAGACAGGGGGCCGTTTGTAAAGAGTGAAAAACTGTTTTTT.

V usage is TRBV12-3 or TRBV12-4 and J usage is TRBJ2-2; D remains ambiguous. This CDR3 spans 12 amino acids. V lost 3 bases to trimming and J lost 9 bases, with 8 bases between them. The CDR3 region is CASSFRFRELFF. CDR3 coding DNA: TGTGCCAGCAGTTTTCGTTTCCGGGAGCTGTTTTTT.

The rearrangement joins TRBV27 to TRBJ2-7, with 7 bases that match TRBD1. Germline CDR1 is MNHEY and CDR2 is SMNVEV (reference sequence). This CDR3 region has 13 residues. With V trimmed by 5 bases and J by 1 base, 2 bases remained unmatched. In DNA, the CDR3 is TGTGCCAGCAGTCGGGGACAGTCCTACGAGCAGTACTTC. This codes for CASSRGQSYEQYF.

The chain recombines TRBV5-1 with TRBJ2-1; 7 positions match TRBD1. Germline loops: CDR1 SGHRS, CDR2 YFSETQ. There are 14 residues in the CDR3. With V trimmed by 4 bases and J by 6 bases, 7 bases remained unmatched. In nucleotides, the CDR3 is TGCGCCAGCAGCACTCAGACAGGGCCCAATGAGCAGTTCTTC. As protein: CASSTQTGPNEQFF.

The genes are TRBV28 and TRBJ1-1; 7 positions match TRBD1. V lost 1 base to trimming and J lost 4 bases; unmatched junction nucleotides: 3. This CDR3 comprises 14 residues. Germline V CDR1 and CDR2: MDHEN, SYDVKM. DNA for the CDR3: TGTGCCAGCAGTTTATCTCCAGGGGGCACTGAAGCTTTCTTT. This gives the protein CASSLSPGGTEAFF.

The chain uses TRBV30 and TRBJ1-1; maybe TRBD1 (5 bases). Trimming left V 2 bases short and J 5 bases short, with 15 bases between. The CDR3 spans 14 residues. The germline gives CDR1 GTSNPN, CDR2 SVGIG (reference sequence). DNA of the CDR3: TGTGCCTGGAGTCACAGGCTAGTTGAAACTGAAGCTTTCTTT. It translates to CAWSHRLVETEAFF.

This clone showed up just once. The V gene is TRBV9, the J gene TRBJ1-1; 7 bases align to TRBD1. Unmatched junction bases numbered 4, after V lost 4 bases and J lost 4 bases. The CDR3 loop spans 13 amino acids. CDR1 and CDR2 (germline): SGDLS, YYNGEE. As DNA, the CDR3 is TGTGCCAGCAGCTCAAGACAGGGCACTGAAGCTTTCTTT. Its protein is CASSSRQGTEAFF.

The chain has TRBV10-3 and TRBJ1-1; 8 bases line up with TRBD1. The CDR3 contains 18 residues. With V trimmed by 5 bases and J by 5 bases, 19 bases remained unmatched. Germline assignment: CDR1 ENHRY and CDR2 SYGVKD. The CDR3 protein is CAISSSSGDRKRRTEAFF. The CDR3 bases are TGTGCCATCAGTAGCAGCTCGGGGGACAGGAAGAGGCGGACTGAAGCTTTCTTT.